This entry features one TCR beta chain sequence. Its cognate antigen has yet to be identified. No quality values exist for individual bases; no much larger clone is one base distant. Using the deep immunoSEQ assay, multiplex PCR amplified TCR CDR3 regions from genomic DNA. Extracted genomic DNA from each cell subset was distributed evenly across all wells of several immunoSEQ 96-well plates, and each plate was treated as a replicate. For unsorted PBMC, roughly 0.3 ug of genomic DNA, equivalent to 30,000 to 35,000 T cell genomes, went into each replicate PCR. Genomic DNA from unsorted PBMC was sequenced over ten immunoSEQ deep assay plates. The purified libraries were quantified using a Qubit 3.0 fluorometer, sized with a Bioanalyzer 2100, and then quantified again using the KAPA Library Quantification kit. A separate single-read 150-cycle Illumina NextSeq 550 flow cell was used to sequence each immunoSEQ 96-well plate. The source study handled its data this way. The immunoSEQ output contained only junctional sequences without quality scores, so filtering could not match that applied to full-length reads. To assign V/J genes and CDR3, sequences were annotated using PyIR, a Python wrapper for IgBLAST v1.9, with IMGT germline references. Reads with weak V/J assignments (E-value above 1e-6), missing CDR3, stop codons, out-of-frame junctions, or ambiguous translated residues were removed. V3J clonotypes were defined by identical inferred V gene, J gene, and CDR3 amino acid sequence. The percentage overlap between two repertoires was calculated by dividing the number of shared unique clonotypes by the size of the smaller repertoire. Three approaches were used to assess repertoire richness: RTK rarefaction, the Chao1 estimator, and Recon v2.1 estimates of unobserved clonotypes. TCRdb obtained this table from immuneACCESS and retained in-frame rearrangements with V and J assigned. These tables miss some clones; where compared with another copy, unresolved V genes account for less than half of the shortfall, and the remainder is unexplained. Clone size and the V and J calls come from that table; the DNA yielded D and trimming. Recorded for this sample are about 460,000 clones; roughly three quarters of them occurred a single time. The ten biggest clones cover approximately 12% of the sample.

The source of the sample is a study of shared clonotypes between healthy human individuals (dated by TCRdb to the early 2020s). Background on the whole study: A couple of women and a few men aged 18 to 49 years were included in the cohort. The study deeply sequenced blood TCR repertoires of about five healthy adults to estimate repertoire size and the extent of clonotype sharing between individuals. Different laboratories and diverse techniques were used to prepare libraries and sequence TCR repertoires, to increase sequencing depth and limit assay-specific biases. Leukapheresis yielded between about 0.85 and 10 billion PBMCs per donor. Results and caveats for the whole study, not just this receptor: Sampling was limited to blood, and TCR repertoires in tissue likely differ from TCR repertoires in blood. Based on pairwise subsampling, the degree of clonotype sharing among donors was expected to be affected by sequencing depth. Because the study included a small number of donors, the genetic and exposure-history diversity represented was limited.

Healthy HIV-negative adults with no recently reported acute infections or vaccinations were included as donors. Only Caucasian adults living in Nashville, Tennessee, USA were represented among the donors. For unsorted samples, tens of millions of PBMCs were counted, and genomic DNA was extracted using the QIAamp DNA Blood Mini kit. Blood was obtained by leukapheresis, after which PBMCs were separated by Ficoll-Histopaque density gradient centrifugation and cryopreserved in liquid nitrogen vapor phase. The material sequenced was PBMCs. The clonotype comes from a woman aged 40 to 50 in good health. Some clones in this sample may be carry-over from other donors' samples.

The nucleotide sequence is given as TGCGCCAGCAGCTTGGCCTCGGGTTTCGGCACAGATACGCAGTATTTT. This codes for CASSLASGFGTDTQYF. The rearranged segments are TRBV5-1 and TRBJ2-3, with no confidently assigned D gene. CDR1 and CDR2 were assigned from the germline V gene as SGHRS and YFSETQ. The V and J ends are trimmed by 0 bases and 1 base, leaving 12 bases between them. The CDR3 spans 16 residues, from the cysteine through the phenylalanine. Only the CDR3 region is kept as DNA, spanning 48 bases read in frame from base 1.